Below are 21 T cell receptor beta chains sequenced from a single sample in a study of cytomegalovirus exposure and HLA in healthy donors. The PCR employed 60 Vbeta primers together with 13 Jbeta primers. Clones were sequenced by immunoSEQ multiplex PCR, and TCRdb holds only the in-frame ones, with some missing. This table has approximately 72,000 clones, about 72% appearing once. The sample was PBMCs. These receptors originate from a man between 40 and 49 years old in good health and CMV-seropositive.

This clone occurred a few times. This chain links TRBV23-1 with TRBJ2-7; TRBD1 might be the D (6 bases). TRBV23-1 is an open reading frame, and its role is uncertain. Deletions cut 2 bases from V and 6 bases from J, with 20 bases between. The CDR3 has 16 residues. The DNA of the CDR3 is TGCGCCAGCAGTCAACTGACCGACCTAACAGGGCTCGAGCAGTACTTC. Translated, it gives CASSQLTDLTGLEQYF.

The chain is built from TRBV28 and TRBJ1-6, with D perhaps TRBD1 (6 bases). With 3 bases removed from V and 10 bases from J, the gap between germline ends came to 19 bases. Germline loops: CDR1 MDHEN, CDR2 SYDVKM. There are 16 residues in the CDR3. The CDR3 DNA reads TGTGCCAGCAGTTTTGGGGGCCCCCTTGAGAACTCACCCCTCCACTTT. It encodes CASSFGGPLENSPLHF.

This clone was seen more than once but under ten times. The chain combines TRBV6-1 with TRBJ1-6; 8 bases line up with TRBD1. CDR1 and CDR2 from the germline V gene are MNHNS and SASEGT. V was pared by 7 bases and J by 9 bases, with 8 bases of the junction left unmatched. The CDR3 length is 14 residues. Here the CDR3 reads CASKIGQGGSPLHF. The CDR3 DNA follows: TGTGCCAGCAAGATAGGACAGGGCGGTTCACCCCTCCACTTT.

The chain employs TRBV4-3 and TRBJ1-6; D gene ambiguous. V was clipped by 0 bases and J by 8 bases, with 11 bases between them. The V gene's germline CDR1 is LGHNA and CDR2 YSLEER. CDR3 length: 15 amino acids. The CDR3 sequence is CASSQDRQVHSPLHF. The CDR3 DNA sequence: TGCGCCAGCAGCCAAGATAGGCAGGTCCATTCACCCCTCCACTTT.

The rearrangement joins TRBV7-9 to TRBJ2-1, with 9 nucleotides matching TRBD1. J lost 3 bases, V lost 0 bases, and 9 bases had no gene match. This CDR3 has 18 amino acids. CDR1 is SEHNR and CDR2 is FQNEAQ in the germline V gene (reference sequence). CDR3 coding DNA: TGTGCCAGCAGCTTAGCTCCGGGACAGGGACCTCTCTACAATGAGCAGTTCTTC. Protein: CASSLAPGQGPLYNEQFF.

The chain couples TRBV4-1 to TRBJ2-3, with 12 bases that match TRBD1. The junction had 6 bases not matched to a gene; V was cut back by 4 bases and J by 4 bases. CDR1 is MGHRA, CDR2 YSYEKL, per germline. CDR3 length: 16 amino acids. The CDR3, as DNA: TGCGCCAGCAGCCGGGACAGGGGGCAGGAGGCAGATACGCAGTATTTT. As protein: CASSRDRGQEADTQYF.

The chain recombines TRBV18 with TRBJ1-5; 9 bases fit TRBD1. Germline CDR1 and CDR2: KGHSH and LQKENI. CDR3 length: 14 residues. Trimming at V came to 5 bases and at J to 4 bases, leaving 3 bases not matched to a gene. The CDR3 loop is CASSNRGQNQPQHF. CDR3 in DNA: TGTGCCAGCTCAAACAGGGGGCAAAATCAGCCCCAGCATTTT.

V gene TRBV5-1 combines with J gene TRBJ2-2, with 7 bases that match TRBD1. The CDR3 extends over 15 amino acids. In germline, CDR1 is SGHRS, CDR2 YFSETQ. Trimming cost V 4 bases and J 5 bases; bases outside gene matches: 8. The CDR3 is CASSQTGLGTGELFF. In DNA form, the CDR3 reads TGCGCCAGCAGCCAGACAGGGCTGGGTACCGGGGAGCTGTTTTTT.

This clone was seen only a few times. The chain carries TRBV7-9 and TRBJ1-2; D uncertain. The CDR3 sequence is 13 residues long. Germline assignment: CDR1 SEHNR and CDR2 FQNEAQ (reference sequence). The V end was cut by 1 base, the J end by 4 bases, with 7 bases between. CDR3 amino acids: CASSLGDFYGYTF. As DNA, the CDR3 is TGTGCCAGCAGCTTAGGAGATTTCTATGGCTACACCTTC.

The chain has TRBV5-4 and TRBJ2-3, with D perhaps TRBD2 (6 bases). Trimming cost V 3 bases and J 2 bases, with 10 bases left between them. This CDR3 has 14 residues. CDR1 is SGHNT, CDR2 YYREEE, per germline (reference sequence). The CDR3 sequence is CASSWWRDTDTQYF. CDR3 DNA: TGTGCCAGCAGCTGGTGGAGGGACACAGATACGCAGTATTTT.

The chain links TRBV9 to TRBJ1-2; tentative D call: TRBD1 (6 bases). This CDR3 spans 14 amino acids. Trimming took 3 bases from V and 6 from J, leaving 15 bases between them. The germline CDR1 and CDR2 sequences are SGDLS and YYNGEE. The CDR3 DNA follows: TGTGCCAGCAGCGCCGTCACAGGGCGGGATGGCTACACCTTC. It codes for CASSAVTGRDGYTF.

DNA for the CDR3: TGTGCCAGCAGCCAAGATCCTAGCGGGGGGTTCGCGTACGAGCAGTACTTC. Its protein product is CASSQDPSGGFAYEQYF. The chain carries TRBV4-2 and TRBJ2-7, with 11 bases that match TRBD2. The CDR3 sequence is 17 residues long. J lost 4 bases, V lost 0 bases, and 8 bases had no gene match. Looked up from germline, CDR1 is LGHNA and CDR2 is YNFKEQ.

This chain connects TRBV28 to TRBJ2-7, with 9 positions matching TRBD1. The CDR3 length is 13 residues. V lost 5 bases to trimming and J lost 5 bases; unmatched junction nucleotides: 4. CDR1 is MDHEN and CDR2 is SYDVKM in the germline V gene. CDR3 sequence: CASSPRDRDEQYF. The CDR3 region has the DNA TGTGCCAGCAGTCCAAGGGACAGGGACGAGCAGTACTTC.

This CDR3 reads CASSLGQFSGNTIYF. The CDR3 DNA sequence: TGTGCCAGCAGCTTAGGACAGTTCTCTGGAAACACCATATATTTT. The V gene is TRBV7-2, the J gene TRBJ1-3; TRBD1 is a possible D gene (5 bases). CDR1 and CDR2 (germline): SGHTA, FQGNSA. The CDR3 has 15 amino acids. The V and J ends lost 1 base and 0 bases respectively, with 7 bases between them.

This CDR3 reads CASSPDRGGEKLFF. In DNA form, the CDR3 reads TGTGCCAGCAGCCCGGACAGGGGAGGTGAAAAACTGTTTTTT. The rearrangement uses TRBV7-8 and TRBJ1-4; 9 positions match TRBD1. V trimming: 5 bases; J trimming: 7 bases; junction bases outside the gene matches: 5. Germline assignment: CDR1 SGHVS and CDR2 FQNEAQ. This CDR3 has 14 amino acids.

The chain uses TRBV5-1 and TRBJ1-1; D ambiguous. The CDR3 loop spans 15 amino acids. Germline V gene sequence: CDR1 SGHRS, CDR2 YFSETQ. V shed 0 bases and J shed 3 bases, with 12 bases lying between them. CDR3 DNA: TGCGCCAGCAGCTTGGTGGGATCGCGGGACACTGAAGCTTTCTTT. Its protein product is CASSLVGSRDTEAFF.

CDR3 nucleotides: TGCGCCAGCAGCCCTGGGGACACCTACTCCTACAATGAGCAGTTCTTC. It codes for CASSPGDTYSYNEQFF. The rearrangement uses TRBV5-1 and TRBJ2-1; weak D call: TRBD1 (6 bases). Germline-derived CDR1 and CDR2 are SGHRS and YFSETQ. The CDR3 has 16 amino acids. V lost 4 bases, J lost 0 bases, and 14 bases lay in between.

V usage is TRBV28 and J usage is TRBJ2-3; D is unresolved. From germline, CDR1 is MDHEN and CDR2 SYDVKM. V dropped 3 bases and J dropped 4 bases, with 8 bases sitting between them. The CDR3 consists of 13 residues. CDR3 residues: CASSLTGADTQYF. DNA for the CDR3: TGTGCCAGCAGTTTGACTGGTGCAGATACGCAGTATTTT.

This chain connects TRBV6-1 to TRBJ1-2; D is undetermined. With 1 base removed from V and 1 base from J, the gap between germline ends came to 10 bases. In germline, CDR1 is MNHNS, CDR2 SASEGT. The CDR3 is 15 amino acids. In DNA, the CDR3 is TGTGCCAGCAGTGAAGGACAAGGAGGTAACTATGGCTACACCTTC. Encoded protein: CASSEGQGGNYGYTF.

The chain joins TRBV10-3 to TRBJ1-4; weak D call: TRBD1 (5 bases). The CDR3 contains 16 residues. V lost 6 bases, J lost 0 bases, and 14 bases lay in between. Germline V gives CDR1 ENHRY, CDR2 SYGVKD. CDR3 sequence: CAISRQIITTNEKLFF. CDR3 DNA sequence: TGTGCCATCAGCAGACAGATTATAACAACTAATGAAAAACTGTTTTTT.

In this sample, this clone turned up a few times. J is TRBJ2-1 and V is TRBV7-9; 8 bases fit TRBD2. J was trimmed by 7 bases and V by 3 bases; bases with no gene match: 5. CDR3 size: 14 residues. Germline loops: CDR1 SEHNR, CDR2 FQNEAQ (reference sequence). The CDR3: CASSLGGGLNEQFF. CDR3 coding DNA: TGTGCCAGCAGCTTGGGCGGGGGGTTGAATGAGCAGTTCTTC.